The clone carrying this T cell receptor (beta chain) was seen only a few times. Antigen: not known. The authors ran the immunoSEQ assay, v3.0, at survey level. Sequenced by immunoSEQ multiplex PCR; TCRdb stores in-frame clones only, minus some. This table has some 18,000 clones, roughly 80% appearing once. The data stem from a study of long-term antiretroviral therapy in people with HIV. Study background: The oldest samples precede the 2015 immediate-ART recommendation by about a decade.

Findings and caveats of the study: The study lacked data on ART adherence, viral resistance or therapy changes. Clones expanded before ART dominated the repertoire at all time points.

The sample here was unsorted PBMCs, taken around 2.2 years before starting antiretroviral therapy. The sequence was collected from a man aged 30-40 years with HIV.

CDR3 in DNA: TGTGCCAGCAGCCCCCAGGGCTACAATGAGCAGTTCTTC. Its protein is CASSPQGYNEQFF. This chain uses TRBV11-2 with TRBJ2-1; a possible D gene is TRBD1 (5 bases). Germline loops: CDR1 SGHAT, CDR2 FQNNGV. Trimming pared 5 bases from V and 3 bases from J, leaving 8 bases between. CDR3 length equals 13 residues.